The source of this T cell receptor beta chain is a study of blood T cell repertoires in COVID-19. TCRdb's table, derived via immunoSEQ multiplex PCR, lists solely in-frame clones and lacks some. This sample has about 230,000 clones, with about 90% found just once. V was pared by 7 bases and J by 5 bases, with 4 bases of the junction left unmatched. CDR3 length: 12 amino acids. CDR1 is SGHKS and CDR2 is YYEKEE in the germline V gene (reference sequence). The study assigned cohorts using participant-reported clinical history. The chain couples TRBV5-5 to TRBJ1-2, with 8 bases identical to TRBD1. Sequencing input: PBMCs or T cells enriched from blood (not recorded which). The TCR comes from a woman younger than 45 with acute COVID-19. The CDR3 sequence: CASLGQGYGYTF. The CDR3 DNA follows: TGTGCCAGCCTCGGACAGGGATATGGCTACACCTTC.